The clone carrying this TCR beta chain has just a few counts. Library construction for TCR beta used iRepertoire HTBI primers and Arm-PCR of CDR3 regions. TCRdb used MiXCR to reprocess the multiplex PCR reads, holding one entry per CDR3 protein. The table includes about 320,000 distinct CDR3 sequences, approximately 20% detected once. These data come from a study of regulatory T cells in long-lasting Graves disease. The ends were cut back, 5 bases at V and 2 bases at J, with 24 bases in the middle. Germline CDR1 and CDR2: KGHSH and LQKENI. The CDR3 runs 18 residues. Time point specified: newly diagnosed GD, antithyroid drugs for less than 3 months. PBMC-extracted RNA yielded the TCR library.

The chain uses TRBV18 and TRBJ1-2; D gene uncertain. Sequences were derived from peripheral blood mononuclear cells (PBMCs), sampled at new diagnosis, from a patient treated with antithyroid drugs. This clonotype originated in a female donor with Graves disease. CDR3 sequence reads: CASSAAPLVDVSNYGYTF. For the CDR3, the DNA is TGTGCCAGCTCAGCCGCCCCACTTGTGGACGTTTCGAACTATGGCTACACCTTC. The full variable domain, in which reference TRBV18 and TRBJ1-2 provide the parts outside the CDR3, is NAGVMQNPRHLVRRRGQEARLRCSPMKGHSHVYWYRQLPEEGLKFMVYLQKENIIDESGMPKERFSAEFPKEGPSILRIQQVVRGDSAAYFCASSAAPLVDVSNYGYTFGSGTRLTVV.